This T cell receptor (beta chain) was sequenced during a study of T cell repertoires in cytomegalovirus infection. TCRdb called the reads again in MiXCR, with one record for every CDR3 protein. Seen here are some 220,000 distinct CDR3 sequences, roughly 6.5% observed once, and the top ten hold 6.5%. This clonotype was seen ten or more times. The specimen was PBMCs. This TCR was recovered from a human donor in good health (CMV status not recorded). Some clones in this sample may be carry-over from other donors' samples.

The DNA for the CDR3 is TGTGCCAGCAGGCCAGGGGGTTTTCAGCCCCAGCATTTT. Translating it yields CASRPGGFQPQHF. The rearrangement joins TRBV12-3 or TRBV12-4 to TRBJ1-5; 7 nucleotides match TRBD1. The V segment lost 6 bases and the J segment 6 bases; nucleotides outside the gene matches: 5. The CDR3 is 13 amino acids.